The clone carrying this T cell receptor beta chain was detected ten times or more. Its matching antigen is unknown. The data were obtained in a study of T cell responses to AZD1222 COVID-19 vaccine. Whole-study findings and limits: Among those given AZD1222, only five or six were seropositive at baseline.

TCRdb's table, derived via immunoSEQ multiplex PCR, lists solely in-frame clones and lacks some. The table has about 97,000 clones, nearly 90% seen once. The CDR3 covers 13 residues. The ends were cut back, 0 bases at V and 3 bases at J, with 0 bases in the middle. The germline V gene has CDR1 MNHNS and CDR2 SASEGT. The clonotype was recovered from an adult in good health. The chain recombines TRBV6-1 with TRBJ1-6; D is uncertain. The sample in question was peripheral blood, obtained on day 0 of AZD1222 vaccination. The CDR3 here is CASSEAYNSPLHF. The CDR3, as DNA: TGTGCCAGCAGTGAAGCCTATAATTCACCCCTCCACTTT.